This TCR beta chain was recovered during a study of blood T cell repertoires in COVID-19. Study in general: Some COVID-19 samples were acute and others convalescent; all came from the United States, Italy and Spain. T cells, B-cell-depleted T cells, or PBMCs provided the cDNA or gDNA that served as material.

How the authors handled the data: Amplified reference gene primers provided the basis for estimating nucleated cell counts. This table comes from immunoSEQ multiplex PCR, and its TCRdb copy is limited to in-frame clones, with some not included. The V and J calls and the clone size are those of that table, but D and trimming were determined from the DNA. Found here are about 130,000 clones, about 85% of them singletons; the top ten hold under 8%. From germline, CDR1 is ENHRY and CDR2 SYGVKD. J gave up 15 bases and V 0 bases, and 19 bases lay outside the gene matches. CDR3 length: 17 amino acids. This clone was detected once.

Sequences were obtained from peripheral blood. V gene TRBV10-3 combines with J gene TRBJ2-1, with TRBD2 identical over 8 bases. The TCR sequence derives from a man at least 80 years old with active or convalescent COVID-19. This chain's CDR3 is CAISESLPTTGTRHRFF. DNA for the CDR3: TGTGCCATCAGTGAGTCTCTCCCCACAACCGGGACTAGGCATCGGTTCTTC.